This record concerns one TCR beta chain sequence. Its antigen has not been determined. Base qualities were left out, and no much larger clone turns up one base away. The data were taken from a study of OX40 agonist ivuxolimab in advanced cancers. Regarding the study in general: Ivuxolimab was a fully human IgG2 agonistic monoclonal antibody targeting the costimulatory receptor OX40 (CD134). Intravenous ivuxolimab was administered to patients every 2 weeks at six dose levels: 0.01, 0.1, 0.3, 1.5, 3 and 10 mg/kg. Of the 50 or so patients in dose escalation, 19 had hepatocellular carcinoma, approximately 15 had melanoma, 9 had renal cell carcinoma and 9 had head and neck cancer. The dose-escalation cohort was 82.7% male with a mean age of 60 years, ranging from 23 to 79. Patients were allowed to have had prior anti-PD-1, anti-PD-L1 or anti-CTLA-4 therapy, and approximately 40% of the dose-escalation patients had been treated with checkpoint inhibitors. Partial responses were achieved by three dose-escalation patients, of whom one had hepatocellular carcinoma and two had cutaneous melanoma. The point of sequencing TCRbeta in the periphery was to test whether ivuxolimab changed TCR sequence diversity and drove clonal T-cell expansion. The paper reports the monotherapy dose-escalation portion (N of about 54 patients) of the phase I ivuxolimab trial. Points the paper makes about the study in general: In the 0.1-3.0 mg/kg groups, partial responders had among the lowest normalized peripheral clonal expansion, particularly in CD8+ T cells. Low levels of normalized T-cell clonal expansion were also shown by some nonresponding patients. At doses from 0.1 to 3.0 mg/kg, clonal expansion was seen in both CD4+ and CD8+ blood T cells between baseline and week 6. The antigen specificity of the peripheral T cells that underwent clonal expansion was not determined. After ivuxolimab, expanded clones were on average more numerous among CD8+ T cells than among CD4+ T cells.

For sequencing of the TCRbeta CDR3 region, genomic DNA was extracted from the sorted cells. TCRbeta CDR3 regions were sequenced using the immunoSEQ Assay. Imported from immuneACCESS, the table was reduced by TCRdb to in-frame sequences with V and J called. These copies leave out some clones; in studies compared against another copy, an unresolved V gene accounts for under half, and the cause of the remainder is not known. The sample contains approximately 60,000 clones, 75% to 90% of them found a single time. The top ten constitute around 15% of the sample. The CDR3 runs 14 amino acids, cysteine and phenylalanine included. Only the CDR3 region is kept as DNA, spanning 42 bases read in frame from base 1. A distance of 19 bases separates the germline ends of V and J, which lose 6 bases and 10 bases respectively. The CDR1 and CDR2 encoded by the germline V gene (reference sequence) are MNHEY and SMNVEV.

The trial excluded patients who had a history of autoimmune disease or who were on systemic immunosuppression. Peripheral blood for TCR sequencing was collected from all dose cohorts at baseline, on cycle 4 day 1, and on cycle 7 day 1. The samples were drawn from a first-in-human, open-label, multicenter phase I dose-escalation trial of ivuxolimab. The trial enrolled adults with locally advanced or metastatic head and neck squamous cell, hepatocellular, melanoma or renal cell carcinoma. Before TCR sequencing, CD4+ T cells and CD8+ T cells from peripheral blood were sorted into separate populations.

This clonotype originated in an adult with an advanced solid tumor such as melanoma, head and neck, liver or kidney cancer. This material consisted of CD4+ or CD8+ T cells sorted from blood, taken in a trial of the OX40 agonist ivuxolimab. The chain joins TRBV27 to TRBJ2-1; matching of 6 bases hints at TRBD1 as the D gene. The sequenced DNA is TGTGCCAGCAGAGACTTAACAGGGATTCACGAGCAGTTCTTC. It specifies CASRDLTGIHEQFF.